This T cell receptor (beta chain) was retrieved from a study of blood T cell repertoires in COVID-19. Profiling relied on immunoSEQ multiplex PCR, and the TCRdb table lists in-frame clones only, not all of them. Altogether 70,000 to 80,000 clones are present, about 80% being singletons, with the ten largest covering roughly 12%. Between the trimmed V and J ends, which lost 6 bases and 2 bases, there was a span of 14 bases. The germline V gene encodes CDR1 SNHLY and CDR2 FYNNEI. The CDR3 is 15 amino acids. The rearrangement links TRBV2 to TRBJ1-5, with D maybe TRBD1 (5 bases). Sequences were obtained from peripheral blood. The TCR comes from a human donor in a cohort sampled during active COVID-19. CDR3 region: CASRKGIDGNQPQHF. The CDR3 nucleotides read TGTGCCAGCAGGAAGGGGATAGACGGCAATCAGCCCCAGCATTTT.